This is a list of T cell receptor beta chains from one sample in a study of cytomegalovirus exposure and HLA in healthy donors. Sequencing used immunoSEQ multiplex PCR; TCRdb keeps in-frame clones, though not all of them. The table includes some 150,000 clones, around three quarters detected once. The sequencing sample was made of PBMCs. The origin of the receptors is a man aged 25-45 years in good health and CMV-seropositive. Both conserved end residues are part of each CDR3. A D gene is named only where the DNA matches it firmly. Rows give clone size only sometimes, using once, few, many, or a class for an expanded clone.

clone_size j_call d_call v_call cdr3_nt cdr3_aa
NA TRBJ2-5 NA TRBV11-2 TGTGCCAGCAGCCGTGGACAGCACCAAGAGACCCAGTACTTC CASSRGQHQETQYF
NA TRBJ2-1 NA TRBV7-9 TGTGCCAGCAGCAGAATAGACAGGAAAGACGATAATGAGCAGTTCTTC CASSRIDRKDDNEQFF
NA TRBJ2-7 NA TRBV6-5 TGTGCCAGCTCGATTAGGCAGGGAGGCTCCTACGAGCAGTACTTC CASSIRQGGSYEQYF
NA TRBJ2-2 TRBD2 TRBV13 TGTGCCAGCAGCTACTCTAGCGGGGGGGCCTCCGGGGAGCTGTTTTTT CASSYSSGGASGELFF
many TRBJ1-4 NA TRBV4-1 TGCGCCAGCAGCCAAGAAAGTACCACTTCTAATGAAAAACTGTTTTTT CASSQESTTSNEKLFF
NA TRBJ2-1 NA TRBV4-1 TGCGCCAGCAGCCCCGCCGGGGGAGGCTACAATGAGCAGTTCTTC CASSPAGGGYNEQFF
NA TRBJ1-5 TRBD1 TRBV29-1 TGCAGCGTTACGACAGGGGCGTATCAGCCCCAGCATTTT CSVTTGAYQPQHF
NA TRBJ2-1 TRBD1 TRBV7-2 TGTGCCAGCAGCTTAAAGGAACGGGACAGGGCCTTGAATGAGCAGTTCTTC CASSLKERDRALNEQFF
few TRBJ1-2 TRBD1 TRBV28 TGTGCCAGCAGTTTAACAGGGGTCGGCTACACCTTC CASSLTGVGYTF
few TRBJ2-3 NA TRBV4-3 TGCGCCAGCAGCCAAGGGTCTAGGGGTCGGGCAGATACGCAGTATTTT CASSQGSRGRADTQYF
NA TRBJ2-5 NA TRBV19 TGTGCCAGTAGTATACTTCCTAGCCGGGAGACCCAGTACTTC CASSILPSRETQYF
NA TRBJ2-7 NA TRBV5-5 TGTGCCAGCAGCCGGTCCACTTTATCTGACGAGCAGTACTTC CASSRSTLSDEQYF
few TRBJ2-5 NA TRBV10-3 TGTGCCATCAGTGAGACGACGGGAAACCAAGAGACCCAGTACTTC CAISETTGNQETQYF
NA TRBJ1-6 NA TRBV6-1 TGTGCCAGCAGTGCCAGCTCCTATAATTCACCCCTCCACTTT CASSASSYNSPLHF
NA TRBJ2-2 NA TRBV7-3 TGTGCCAGCAGCTTAAAGGGGCCCCTGGGGACCGGGGAGCTGTTTTTT CASSLKGPLGTGELFF
NA TRBJ2-1 NA TRBV13 TGTGCCAGTAACGTTGGGGGGATATCCTACAATGAGCAGTTCTTC CASNVGGISYNEQFF
NA TRBJ1-1 TRBD1 TRBV29-1 TGCAGCGTTGAGGCAGCGGACAGGGCCGGCGAAGCTTTCTTT CSVEAADRAGEAFF
NA TRBJ1-5 TRBD1 TRBV30 TGTGCCTGGAGTGAGGCGACAGGGCTAAATCAGCCCCAGCATTTT CAWSEATGLNQPQHF
NA TRBJ2-3 NA TRBV7-9 TGTGCCAGCAGCTCCCGCGGCACAGATACGCAGTATTTT CASSSRGTDTQYF
NA TRBJ1-2 TRBD1 TRBV4-3 TGCGCCAGCAGCCATCCCGGACAGGGGGACCATGGCTACACCTTC CASSHPGQGDHGYTF
few TRBJ2-7 TRBD2 TRBV29-1 TGCAGCGTTGAATGGCTAGCGGGGGTCTCCTACGAGCAGTACTTC CSVEWLAGVSYEQYF
NA TRBJ2-3 TRBD1 TRBV10-1 TGCGCCAGCAGTTGGGACAGCCACACAGATACGCAGTATTTT CASSWDSHTDTQYF
NA TRBJ2-3 NA TRBV5-1 TGCGCCAGCAGCCGGAGTGGCAGGGAAGCAGATACGCAGTATTTT CASSRSGREADTQYF
NA TRBJ2-7 TRBD1 TRBV10-3 TGTGCCATCAGAGACGACAGGGGGCTCTCCTACGAGCAGTACTTC CAIRDDRGLSYEQYF
NA TRBJ1-2 NA TRBV30 TGTGCCTGGAGTGTAGGAGGGTACTATGGCTACACCTTC CAWSVGGYYGYTF
few TRBJ1-1 TRBD1 TRBV28 TGTGCCAGCAGATTCGACGACAGGGCGACTGAAGCTTTCTTT CASRFDDRATEAFF
NA TRBJ1-5 NA TRBV19 TGTGCCAGTAGTATCGCGGGGAGGCGCGGTCAGCCCCAGCATTTT CASSIAGRRGQPQHF